This TCR beta chain stems from a study of T cell changes during pregnancy in multiple sclerosis. Germline CDR1 and CDR2: LNHDA and SQIVND (reference sequence). The CDR3 length is 14 residues. J was trimmed by 7 bases and V by 7 bases; bases with no gene match: 10. TCRdb's table, derived via immunoSEQ multiplex PCR, lists solely in-frame clones and lacks some. The sample yields about 38,000 clones, 90% seen once. The rearrangement uses TRBV19 and TRBJ2-1; 7 bases map to TRBD1. This sample comprised CD4+ T cells from peripheral blood mononuclear cells, obtained in the second trimester of pregnancy. The receptor was isolated from a female donor with multiple sclerosis, enrolled in a pregnancy study. The CDR3 spells CASKLTGEWNEQFF. CDR3 nucleotide sequence: TGTGCCAGTAAACTCACAGGGGAGTGGAATGAGCAGTTCTTC.